This T cell receptor beta chain appears in the sequencing data of a study of metastatic and nonmetastatic thyroid tumors (dated by TCRdb to 2018 to 2020). With respect to the entire study: Repertoires were compared across peripheral blood and tumor or nodule tissue samples from malignant and benign thyroid patients. The full study reports these points: In both blood and tumor samples, malignant tumors were reported to have significantly higher TCR beta diversity than benign nodules.

Before undergoing thyroid surgery, none of the patients had been given any kind of treatment. The study retrospectively analysed patient clinical samples collected from about 2012 to 2019 using T-cell receptor beta sequencing. Library prep was done by PCR. The sequencer listed for this sample is Illumina HiSeq 4000. High-throughput sequencing was used to profile the CDR3 region of the TCR beta-chain in every patient. In the paper's pipeline: Drawing on CDR3 differences between clinicopathological groups, the researchers built a classifier meant to tell apart patients with distant-metastatic papillary thyroid cancer. Repertoire diversity was assessed with the Shannon index, and tumor-blood repertoire similarity with the Morisita-Horn index. TCRdb trimmed public reads at Q25 via fastp, called clones via MiXCR and kept in-frame beta chains. The V and J calls reflect TCRdb's pipeline rather than the authors' work. This sample gives 25,000 to 40,000 clones in total; approximately 7.4% of them show up just once. The leading ten clones occupy 43% of the sample.

Spanning cysteine to phenylalanine, the CDR3 consists of 15 amino acids. CDR3 DNA only is kept here, 45 bases in frame from base 1. V loses 6 bases, J loses 2 bases, and the germline ends lie 11 bases apart. CDR1 and CDR2 were assigned from the germline V gene as MNHNS and SASEGT. The table lists this clone with many counts. Its antigen is currently not known. Base qualities are not provided; no much larger clone lies one nucleotide away. Sequences were obtained from blood. This chain joins TRBV6-1 to TRBJ2-6, with a weak D call of TRBD2 (7 bases match). The TCR was taken from a female donor with papillary thyroid cancer or a benign thyroid nodule (not recorded which). Some clones in this sample may be carry-over from other donors' samples. The CDR3 amino acid sequence is: CASRGGGTGANVLTF. The DNA sequence is given as TGTGCCAGCAGAGGGGGGGGGACTGGGGCCAACGTCCTGACTTTC.